The present entry profiles one TCR beta chain with its context. Its antigen remains unidentified. In the same sample, other DNA sequences code for this CDR3. Original analysis: There were no quality scores in the junction-only immunoSEQ sequences, so filtering differed. Assay used: immunoSEQ multiplex PCR; TCRdb lists only in-frame clones, some missing. From that table come the V and J calls and clone size; the DNA was used to work out D and trimming. The sample records millions of clones, approximately 90% being singletons. The data originate from a study of shared clonotypes between healthy human individuals. The donors were adults (healthy and HIV-negative) with no recent acute infections or vaccinations. Study results and caveats: Researchers sampled blood only, noting tissue repertoires likely differ. Naive subsets, compared against memory subsets, generally had larger estimated richness values.

The V end was cut by 2 bases, the J end by 0 bases, with 8 bases between. The germline V gene encodes CDR1 SGHRS and CDR2 YFSETQ. CDR3 length: 15 residues. The receptor comes from a man aged 18 to 30 in good health. Sequenced sample: naive CD4+ T cells sorted from blood. Subset defined: CD45RA+ positively selected. V usage is TRBV5-1 and J usage is TRBJ1-4; D uncertain. CDR3 sequence reads: CASSLGGPTNEKLFF. The CDR3, as DNA: TGCGCCAGCAGCTTAGGAGGGCCAACTAATGAAAAACTGTTTTTT.